The 27 T cell receptor beta chains presented below share a single source sample, sequenced in a study of PD-1 blockade in classical Hodgkin lymphoma. TCRdb's copy holds only in-frame clones and misses some; the assay was immunoSEQ multiplex PCR. The data hold tens of thousands of clones, with roughly nine tenths observed a single time. Autologous stem cell transplantation was followed by relapse in every patient, and brentuximab vedotin exposure varied. Sequencing was performed on peripheral blood mononuclear cells (PBMCs), taken before the second cycle of nivolumab. The receptors were gathered from a human donor with classical Hodgkin lymphoma.

The genes are TRBV4-1 and TRBJ2-7; perhaps TRBD2 as D (6 bases). Trimming stripped 0 bases from V and 5 bases from J, with 20 bases between. Germline V lookup: CDR1 MGHRA, CDR2 YSYEKL. The CDR3 loop spans 17 amino acids. The DNA of the CDR3 is TGCGCCAGCAGCCAAGAGTATGGGAGGACCCTACGCAACGAGCAGTACTTC. It is translated as CASSQEYGRTLRNEQYF.

The table lists this clone with a few counts. The chain is built from TRBV6-1 and TRBJ2-5; D is uncertain. Germline V lookup: CDR1 MNHNS, CDR2 SASEGT. The CDR3 totals 17 residues. V lost 2 bases, J lost 3 bases, and 19 bases lay in between. CDR3 sequence: CASSELWPDQGEETQYF. The CDR3 coding sequence is TGTGCCAGCAGTGAATTATGGCCAGATCAAGGAGAAGAGACCCAGTACTTC.

This sequence joins TRBV6-5 and TRBJ2-7; possibly TRBD2 for D (6 bases). Germline V CDR1 and CDR2: MNHEY, SVGAGI. The CDR3 totals 14 residues. V lost 4 bases, J lost 5 bases, and 15 bases lay in between. The CDR3 DNA reads as TGTGCCAGCAGTTCACTGGACGGGGGAAACGAGCAGTACTTC. Translating it yields CASSSLDGGNEQYF.

The chain employs TRBV6-6 and TRBJ1-2; 7 nucleotides match TRBD1. V lost 4 bases and J lost 4; bases outside the gene matches: 6. This CDR3 region has 14 residues. Germline lookup yields CDR1 MNHNY and CDR2 SVGAGI (reference sequence). CDR3 sequence: CASSSGTVLYGYTF. CDR3 DNA: TGTGCCAGCAGTTCCGGGACAGTTCTCTATGGCTACACCTTC.

This clone has just one count. The chain couples TRBV28 to TRBJ1-4, with 7 bases aligning to TRBD1. The CDR3 sequence is 19 residues long. Germline CDR1 and CDR2: MDHEN and SYDVKM. V gave up 3 bases and J gave up 2 bases; unmatched junction bases: 15. DNA for the CDR3: TGTGCCAGCAGTTTTCCGACAGGGAGAGGTTTAGGGACTAATGAAAAACTGTTTTTT. It encodes CASSFPTGRGLGTNEKLFF.

The V gene is TRBV18, the J gene TRBJ2-7, with D uncertain. Trimming took off 2 bases at V and 0 bases at J, with 11 bases between the two ends. This CDR3 is 15 amino acids long. Germline CDR1 and CDR2: KGHSH and LQKENI. DNA of the CDR3: TGTGCCAGCTCACCAAGCGATAGGAGCTCCTACGAGCAGTACTTC. It yields the protein CASSPSDRSSYEQYF.

The V gene is TRBV11-2, the J gene TRBJ2-7; 14 bases agree with TRBD2. Germline V gene lookup returns CDR1 SGHAT and CDR2 FQNNGV. The CDR3 extends over 18 amino acids. V shed 5 bases, J shed 1 base, and the junction held 10 bases outside the gene matches. CDR3 coding DNA: TGTGCCAGCAGCGGAAGGACTAGCGGGAGGTTCCTTTCCTACGAGCAGTACTTC. Its translation is CASSGRTSGRFLSYEQYF.

This clone was found once. The chain employs TRBV5-1 and TRBJ2-7, with no clear D. This CDR3 is built from 12 residues. V was trimmed by 0 bases and J by 7 bases, leaving 8 bases between them. CDR1 and CDR2 from the germline V gene are SGHRS and YFSETQ. The CDR3 loop reads CASSLGPREQYF. In DNA, the CDR3 is TGCGCCAGCAGCTTGGGACCGAGGGAGCAGTACTTC.

The chain uses TRBV6-5 and TRBJ1-5; no firm D call. The CDR3 is 12 residues long. Looked up from germline, CDR1 is MNHEY and CDR2 is SVGAGI. V dropped 8 bases and J dropped 4 bases, with 9 bases sitting between them. The CDR3 DNA sequence: TGTGCCAGCTCTCAAACAAATCAGCCCCAGCATTTT. This sequence encodes CASSQTNQPQHF.

The chain links TRBV27 to TRBJ2-1, with TRBD2 identical over 12 bases. The CDR3 contains 20 residues. Trimming removed 5 bases from V and 5 bases from J; junction bases left unmatched: 19. Germline values: CDR1 MNHEY, CDR2 SMNVEV (reference sequence). Here the CDR3 DNA reads TGTGCCAGCAGTGCGACAGGGGTAAGGCTAGCGGGAGGGCCGCACAATGAGCAGTTCTTC. It is translated as CASSATGVRLAGGPHNEQFF.

This clone showed up just once. The gene calls are TRBV25-1 and TRBJ2-7, with 11 bases matching TRBD2. The CDR3 loop spans 15 amino acids. Germline CDR1 MGHDK, CDR2 SYGVNS. The trim removed 1 base at V and 2 bases at J, leaving 1 base unmatched. The CDR3 DNA sequence: TGTGCCAGCAGTGAATCGGGACTAGCGGCCTACGAGCAGTACTTC. The encoded protein is CASSESGLAAYEQYF.

The genes are TRBV7-9 and TRBJ2-5; a possible D gene is TRBD1 (6 bases). Germline V CDR1 and CDR2: SEHNR, FQNEAQ (reference sequence). The ends were cut back, 1 base at V and 1 base at J, with 10 bases in the middle. The CDR3 contains 15 residues. Here the CDR3 reads CASSLGTDFQETQYF. The CDR3 DNA sequence: TGTGCCAGCAGCTTAGGGACAGACTTCCAAGAGACCCAGTACTTC.

The chain is built from TRBV25-1 and TRBJ2-2; D gene uncertain. The CDR3 contains 15 residues. Germline values: CDR1 MGHDK, CDR2 SYGVNS. V was trimmed by 1 base and J by 1 base, leaving 7 bases between them. This CDR3 is CASSEFGLNTGELFF. The CDR3 region has the DNA TGTGCCAGCAGTGAATTTGGCCTGAACACCGGGGAGCTGTTTTTT. Together with reference TRBV25-1 and TRBJ2-2, the CDR3 gives the full variable domain: EADIYQTPRYLVIGTGKKITLECSQTMGHDKMYWYQQDPGMELHLIHYSYGVNSTEKGDLSSESTVSRIRTEHFPLTLESARPSHTSQYLCASSEFGLNTGELFFGEGSRLTVL.

The CDR3 DNA follows: TGTGCCAGCTCTACTACAGGGCTCAATCAGCCCCAGCATTTT. Residues: CASSTTGLNQPQHF. This sequence joins TRBV18 and TRBJ1-5, with a weak D call TRBD1 (6 bases). The V gene's germline CDR1 is KGHSH and CDR2 LQKENI. This CDR3 has 14 residues. V lost 6 bases, J lost 3 bases, and 12 bases lay in between.

The chain carries TRBV14 and TRBJ2-3; D possibly corresponds to TRBD1 (5 bases). The length of the CDR3 is 16 residues. Trimming removed 1 base from V and 1 base from J, with 12 bases in between. Germline V gene lookup returns CDR1 SGHDN and CDR2 FVKESK. The CDR3: CASSQAPGLGTDTQYF. CDR3 coding DNA: TGTGCCAGCAGCCAAGCTCCAGGGTTAGGCACAGATACGCAGTATTTT.

The chain combines TRBV7-3 with TRBJ1-1; tentatively, D is TRBD1 (5 bases). This CDR3 is 15 amino acids long. Germline V CDR1 and CDR2: SGHTA, FQGTGA. Trimming took 5 bases from V and 1 from J, leaving 14 bases between them. CDR3 amino acids: CASSPLGPENTEAFF. CDR3 sequence (DNA): TGTGCCAGCAGCCCTTTGGGACCCGAGAACACTGAAGCTTTCTTT. Using reference TRBV7-3 and TRBJ1-1 for the parts outside the CDR3, the full variable domain is GAGVSQTPSNKVTEKGKYVELRCDPISGHTALYWYRQSLGQGPEFLIYFQGTGAADDSGLPNDRFFAVRPEGSVSTLKIQRTERGDSAVYLCASSPLGPENTEAFFGQGTRLTVV.

The CDR3 DNA follows: TGTGCCAGCAGCTTAGGACCAGGGGGCTCCTACGAGCAGTACTTC. Translated, it gives CASSLGPGGSYEQYF. The J gene is TRBJ2-7, the V gene TRBV11-2, with 7 bases matching TRBD1. The CDR3 totals 15 residues. V shed 1 base, J shed 0 bases, and the junction held 3 bases outside the gene matches. Germline V gene lookup returns CDR1 SGHAT and CDR2 FQNNGV.

The chain carries TRBV2 and TRBJ1-5; 7 bases are shared with TRBD1. Germline CDR1 and CDR2: SNHLY and FYNNEI. The CDR3 is made up of 14 amino acids. Trimming took 0 bases from V and 5 from J; bases not matched to a gene: 1. CDR3 amino acids: CASSEAGGYQPQHF. In DNA form, the CDR3 reads TGTGCCAGCAGTGAAGCAGGGGGCTATCAGCCCCAGCATTTT.

DNA for the CDR3: TGTGCCAGCAGCTCCTCCCCGGACAGGGCGAACACCGGGGAGCTGTTTTTT. It is translated as CASSSSPDRANTGELFF. The chain has TRBV5-4 and TRBJ2-2; TRBD1 agrees at 8 bases. CDR3 length: 17 residues. The germline gives CDR1 SGHNT, CDR2 YYREEE (reference sequence). V was pared by 3 bases and J by 0 bases, with 7 bases of the junction left unmatched.

This clone was counted a few times. The V gene is TRBV19, the J gene TRBJ1-2, with TRBD1 matching 9 bases. V shed 3 bases, J shed 2 bases, and the junction held 7 bases outside the gene matches. CDR3 size: 16 residues. Germline-derived CDR1 and CDR2 are LNHDA and SQIVND (reference sequence). CDR3 residues: CASSMLGQGLNYGYTF. The CDR3 DNA sequence: TGTGCCAGTAGTATGTTGGGACAGGGCCTCAACTATGGCTACACCTTC.

The genes are TRBV7-2 and TRBJ1-3; D is unresolved. The length of the CDR3 is 16 residues. CDR1 is SGHTA, CDR2 FQGNSA, per germline. V lost 2 bases to trimming and J lost 4 bases, with 15 bases between them. The CDR3 DNA reads TGTGCCAGCAGCTTAATGGTTGGCGACTCGGGAAACACCATATATTTT. Protein: CASSLMVGDSGNTIYF.

The gene calls are TRBV10-1 and TRBJ2-7, with 7 bases lining up with TRBD1. Germline V CDR1 and CDR2: WNHNN, SYGVQD (reference sequence). The junction had 10 bases not matched to a gene; V was cut back by 5 bases and J by 6 bases. The CDR3 covers 14 residues. The CDR3 is CASSSTRQGSEQYF. CDR3 coding DNA: TGCGCCAGCAGTTCCACCCGACAGGGAAGCGAGCAGTACTTC.

This sequence joins TRBV28 and TRBJ2-6; D gene uncertain. This CDR3 comprises 19 residues. Trimming cost V 5 bases and J 4 bases, with 24 bases left between them. Per the germline V gene, CDR1 is MDHEN and CDR2 is SYDVKM. The CDR3 DNA follows: TGTGCCAGCAGTGGTTCAGGAATAATCTCTCTCTTGGGGGCCAACGTCCTGACTTTC. Protein product: CASSGSGIISLLGANVLTF.

The DNA of the CDR3 is TGCGCCAGCAGCCAAGATCCCCGGGACAGGGTGTCCGAAGCTTTCTTT. It specifies CASSQDPRDRVSEAFF. The V gene is TRBV4-1, the J gene TRBJ1-1; 9 positions match TRBD1. With V trimmed by 0 bases and J by 8 bases, 10 bases remained unmatched. The germline V gene encodes CDR1 MGHRA and CDR2 YSYEKL. This CDR3 spans 16 amino acids.

The rearrangement uses TRBV7-9 and TRBJ2-7; D not resolved. Between the trimmed V and J ends, which lost 0 bases and 4 bases, there was a span of 4 bases. Germline CDR1 and CDR2: SEHNR and FQNEAQ (reference sequence). CDR3 length equals 12 residues. As DNA, the CDR3 is TGTGCCAGCAGCTTAGCGGCGTACGAGCAGTACTTC. Translating it yields CASSLAAYEQYF.

This clone was seen more than once but under ten times. This chain uses TRBV10-3 with TRBJ2-1; D is unresolved. The V and J ends lost 0 bases and 8 bases respectively, with 11 bases between them. The length of the CDR3 is 14 residues. Germline assignment: CDR1 ENHRY and CDR2 SYGVKD. The CDR3 reads CAISESVSSHEQFF. In DNA form, the CDR3 reads TGTGCCATCAGTGAGTCGGTTAGCTCCCATGAGCAGTTCTTC.

The chain combines TRBV5-5 with TRBJ2-7, with TRBD1 matching over 7 bases. Germline V gene data show CDR1 as SGHKS and CDR2 as YYEKEE (reference sequence). V was pared by 4 bases and J by 0 bases, with 7 bases of the junction left unmatched. The CDR3 runs 15 residues. In DNA, the CDR3 is TGTGCCAGCAGCCTAGGACAGGCCCTCTCCTACGAGCAGTACTTC. Translating gives CASSLGQALSYEQYF.